This is a list of T cell receptor beta chains from one sample in a study of shared clonotypes between healthy human individuals. The method was immunoSEQ multiplex PCR; TCRdb's version includes in-frame clones alone and lacks a portion of them. The data show 450,000 to 500,000 clones, 81% seen once. The sequenced sample consisted of PBMCs. These receptors were collected from a woman between 40 and 50 years old in good health. Some clones in this sample may be carry-over from other donors' samples. Each CDR3 is given without its conserved first and last residue. Size is stated for part of the rows, as once, few or many counts, or as a class when the clone is expanded.

TRBV5-1 NA ASSPGANSGANVLT
TRBV19 NA ASCRANTIY
TRBV27 NA ASGRSWRGDRYEQY
TRBV28 NA ASPPGGGKSSTDTQY
TRBV2 NA ASSGEGTGD
TRBV11-3 NA ASSLSGVTETQY
TRBV7-9 NA ASSITSGEQY
TRBV5-1 once ASSLAQGRGTGELF
TRBV11-2 NA ASSLDSSGTWSYEQY
TRBV5-6 NA ASSLLGEYEQY
TRBV4-1 NA ASSQDWGAPETQY
TRBV30 NA AWSVDRGTAGRNTGELF
TRBV5-6 NA ASSSGTGHVEAF
TRBV7-2 NA ASSPFAGTSGRVRKF
TRBV5-4 once ASSLDRSDGNTIY
TRBV5-1 NA ASSLAAAGSTDTQY